This T cell receptor beta chain is drawn from a study of T-cell reconstitution after alpha-beta-depleted transplantation in children (dated by TCRdb to 2016 to 2017). At the level of the whole study: Using TCR repertoire profiling, the study followed T-cell immune reconstitution in a quantitative way in children after TCRalphabeta/CD19-depleted allogeneic hematopoietic cell transplantation. Study-wide conclusions, independent of this receptor: Over the following months the frequencies of hyperexpanded clones went down, and after one year T-cell counts and TCRbeta diversity were mostly credited to newly produced T cells. In some patients, the high TCRbeta diversity seen at day 60 was put down to recipient T cells and intrathymic progenitors that had survived conditioning. The apparently early alphabetaT-cell count recovery about two months after transplant was reportedly dependent on only several hundred rapidly expanded clones derived from non-depleted graft cells.

Concerning this clonotype itself: The target of this receptor is not known. Base qualities were left out, and no much larger clone turns up one base away.

Receptors were amplified or captured by PCR. The data were produced on an Illumina HiSeq 2500. Molecular barcoding was employed in the preparation of TCR libraries, with unique molecular identifiers being used to normalize TCRbeta repertoire quantification. Using fastp at Q25 and MiXCR, TCRdb reprocessed the public reads and kept productive beta chains. Rows matching on CDR3 protein sequence are summarized as one entry with the most common DNA and genes. For this sample there are some 440,000 distinct CDR3 sequences; 15% to 20% appear just once. Around 28% of the sample lies in the top ten. The intended sense of this specimen's treatment or condition label: allogeneic hematopoietic cell transplantation with graft depleted of TCRalphabeta T cells and CD19 B cells. The transplant recipients were children given TCRalphabeta/CD19-depleted allogeneic hematopoietic cell grafts. The origin of this receptor is a boy under two years old who had a stem cell transplant for Wiskott-Aldrich syndrome, so the T cells may come from the graft donor. The sample in question was PBMCs, mostly from graft donor cells, obtained 360 days after TCRalphabeta/CD19-depleted stem cell transplant.

The encoded CDR3 is CATSDPGGFSYNEQFF. The bases read TGTGCCACCAGTGATCCCGGAGGCTTCTCCTACAATGAGCAGTTCTTC. The V gene is TRBV24-1 and the J gene is TRBJ2-1; TRBD2 is a weak D gene call, 5 bases matching. The CDR3 covers 16 residues, taking in both the cysteine and the phenylalanine. Here the CDR3 DNA is all that survives: 48 bases in frame from base 1. The trim is 3 bases for V and 0 bases for J, with a gap of 11 bases between the germline ends. Per the germline V gene, KGHDR is the CDR1 and SFDVKD is the CDR2.